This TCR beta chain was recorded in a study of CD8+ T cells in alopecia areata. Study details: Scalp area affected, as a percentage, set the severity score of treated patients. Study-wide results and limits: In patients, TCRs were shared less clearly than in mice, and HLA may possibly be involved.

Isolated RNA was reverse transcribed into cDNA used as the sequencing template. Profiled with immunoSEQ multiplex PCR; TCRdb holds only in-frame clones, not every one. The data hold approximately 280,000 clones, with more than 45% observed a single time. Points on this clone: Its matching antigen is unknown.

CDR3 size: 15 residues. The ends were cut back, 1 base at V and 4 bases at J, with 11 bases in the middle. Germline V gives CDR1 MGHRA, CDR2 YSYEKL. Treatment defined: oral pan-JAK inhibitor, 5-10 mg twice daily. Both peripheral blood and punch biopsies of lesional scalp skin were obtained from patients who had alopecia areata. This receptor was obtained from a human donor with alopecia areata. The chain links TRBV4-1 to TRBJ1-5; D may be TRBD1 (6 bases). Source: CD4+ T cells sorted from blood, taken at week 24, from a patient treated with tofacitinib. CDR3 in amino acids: CASSQAGDGNQPQHF. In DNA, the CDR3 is TGCGCCAGCAGCCAAGCAGGGGATGGGAATCAGCCCCAGCATTTT.